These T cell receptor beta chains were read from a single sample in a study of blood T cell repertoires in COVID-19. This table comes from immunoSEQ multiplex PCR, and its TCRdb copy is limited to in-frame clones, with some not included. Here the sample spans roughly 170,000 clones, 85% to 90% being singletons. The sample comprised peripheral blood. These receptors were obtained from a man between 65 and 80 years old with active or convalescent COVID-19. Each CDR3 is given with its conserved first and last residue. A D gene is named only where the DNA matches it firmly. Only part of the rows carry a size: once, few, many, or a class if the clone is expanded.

CDR3 DNA: TGCGCCAGCAGCCAAGATAGGGGGACTAGCGGGAGGCTATTTTTAAATGAGCAGTTCTTC; CDR3 protein: CASSQDRGTSGRLFLNEQFF; clone size: .; V gene: TRBV4-3; J gene: TRBJ2-1; D gene: TRBD2
CDR3 DNA: TGTGCCAGCAGCGCCCAGGGTTTCGAGCAGTACTTC; CDR3 protein: CASSAQGFEQYF; clone size: once; V gene: TRBV2; J gene: TRBJ2-7; D gene: .
CDR3 DNA: TGTGCCAGCAGTTTGTGGGGCGATTCACCCCTCCACTTT; CDR3 protein: CASSLWGDSPLHF; clone size: .; V gene: TRBV28; J gene: TRBJ1-6; D gene: .
CDR3 DNA: TGTGCCTGGAGTTCGGGAATAGGTGCTGGAAACACCATATATTTT; CDR3 protein: CAWSSGIGAGNTIYF; clone size: .; V gene: TRBV30; J gene: TRBJ1-3; D gene: .
CDR3 DNA: TGTGCCAGTTCTGACAGGTTGTATGGCTACACCTTC; CDR3 protein: CASSDRLYGYTF; clone size: .; V gene: TRBV19; J gene: TRBJ1-2; D gene: .
CDR3 DNA: TGTGCCAGCAGCTCGGGACTAGCGTGGAATGAGCAGTTCTTC; CDR3 protein: CASSSGLAWNEQFF; clone size: few; V gene: TRBV7-3; J gene: TRBJ2-1; D gene: TRBD2
CDR3 DNA: TGTGCCAGCAGCCTTCGGGACACCTACGAGCAGTACTTC; CDR3 protein: CASSLRDTYEQYF; clone size: many; V gene: TRBV27; J gene: TRBJ2-7; D gene: .
CDR3 DNA: TGTGCCAGTAGTGATCCAGCGGGAGGACGCTACGTGCAGTACTTC; CDR3 protein: CASSDPAGGRYVQYF; clone size: .; V gene: TRBV19; J gene: TRBJ2-7; D gene: TRBD2
CDR3 DNA: TGTGCCTGGAGCCGACAGTTACTTTTAATGAACACTGAAGCTTTCTTT; CDR3 protein: CAWSRQLLLMNTEAFF; clone size: .; V gene: TRBV30; J gene: TRBJ1-1; D gene: .
CDR3 DNA: TGTGCCAGCAGCCAAGATCGGAGGGGCCACACCTTC; CDR3 protein: CASSQDRRGHTF; clone size: .; V gene: TRBV14; J gene: TRBJ1-2; D gene: .
CDR3 DNA: TGTGCCAGCAGCGCGACTAGCCCGAGCTCCTACAATGAGCAGTTCTTC; CDR3 protein: CASSATSPSSYNEQFF; clone size: .; V gene: TRBV9; J gene: TRBJ2-1; D gene: TRBD2
CDR3 DNA: TGTGCCAGCAGTACTACAGGGGTCAATGAGCAGTTCTTC; CDR3 protein: CASSTTGVNEQFF; clone size: .; V gene: TRBV28; J gene: TRBJ2-1; D gene: TRBD1
CDR3 DNA: TGCGCCAGCAGCCAAGGAATAGCGGGAGCGGGAGATACGCAGTATTTT; CDR3 protein: CASSQGIAGAGDTQYF; clone size: .; V gene: TRBV4-3; J gene: TRBJ2-3; D gene: TRBD2
CDR3 DNA: TGTGCCTGGAGTGTACTGGACAGCCGCCATCACTTC; CDR3 protein: CAWSVLDSRHHF; clone size: .; V gene: TRBV30; J gene: TRBJ2-7; D gene: .
CDR3 DNA: TGTGCCAGCTCCGGACTAGCGGGATACAATGAGCAGTTCTTC; CDR3 protein: CASSGLAGYNEQFF; clone size: .; V gene: TRBV19; J gene: TRBJ2-1; D gene: TRBD2
CDR3 DNA: TGTGCCAGCAGTTTGAGTTCTGGCGGGGAGCTGTTTTTT; CDR3 protein: CASSLSSGGELFF; clone size: .; V gene: TRBV12-3/TRBV12-4; J gene: TRBJ2-2; D gene: .
CDR3 DNA: TGTGCCAGCAGCCATTGGCAGGGGGGCACTGAAGCTTTCTTT; CDR3 protein: CASSHWQGGTEAFF; clone size: .; V gene: TRBV3-1/TRBV3-2; J gene: TRBJ1-1; D gene: TRBD1
CDR3 DNA: TGCGCCAGCAGCTTGGTAGGGGAAACTGGAAACACCATATATTTT; CDR3 protein: CASSLVGETGNTIYF; clone size: .; V gene: TRBV5-1; J gene: TRBJ1-3; D gene: .
CDR3 DNA: TGTGCCAGCAGCTTAGTCCGGGTAGAGGGAAAACTGTTTTTT; CDR3 protein: CASSLVRVEGKLFF; clone size: .; V gene: TRBV7-2; J gene: TRBJ1-4; D gene: .
CDR3 DNA: TGTGCCAGCAGCTTTCAAGGACAGGGATCTGTTGGAGGACTGTTTTTT; CDR3 protein: CASSFQGQGSVGGLFF; clone size: once; V gene: TRBV7-2; J gene: TRBJ1-4; D gene: TRBD1
CDR3 DNA: TGTGCCAGCAGCTTAGCGACAGGGGTTTTGGTCACTGAAGCTTTCTTT; CDR3 protein: CASSLATGVLVTEAFF; clone size: .; V gene: TRBV7-8; J gene: TRBJ1-1; D gene: TRBD1
CDR3 DNA: TGTGCCAGCAGTTACAGCCGGAGCTCCTATAATTCACCCCTCCACTTT; CDR3 protein: CASSYSRSSYNSPLHF; clone size: .; V gene: TRBV6-5; J gene: TRBJ1-6; D gene: .
CDR3 DNA: TGTGCCAGCTCACCAGACGCCAGCGGAGGGGAGGATGGCTACACCTTC; CDR3 protein: CASSPDASGGEDGYTF; clone size: .; V gene: TRBV18; J gene: TRBJ1-2; D gene: .
CDR3 DNA: TGCGCCAGCAGCTTACAACAGGGAGCAGGCACTGAAGCTTTCTTT; CDR3 protein: CASSLQQGAGTEAFF; clone size: few; V gene: TRBV5-1; J gene: TRBJ1-1; D gene: .
CDR3 DNA: TGTGCCAGCAGCCCCGGACTAGACTCCTACAATGAGCAGTTCTTC; CDR3 protein: CASSPGLDSYNEQFF; clone size: .; V gene: TRBV2; J gene: TRBJ2-1; D gene: TRBD2
CDR3 DNA: TGCGCCAGCAGCTTCCTTAAACAGGGCGGCTACACCTTC; CDR3 protein: CASSFLKQGGYTF; clone size: .; V gene: TRBV5-1; J gene: TRBJ1-2; D gene: .
CDR3 DNA: TGTGCCAGCAGCTTAGTGGGGGGACAGGCGAACACTGAAGCTTTCTTT; CDR3 protein: CASSLVGGQANTEAFF; clone size: .; V gene: TRBV7-2; J gene: TRBJ1-1; D gene: TRBD1
CDR3 DNA: TGCGCCAGCAGCTTGGATCGTGGCGGCTACACCTTC; CDR3 protein: CASSLDRGGYTF; clone size: .; V gene: TRBV5-1; J gene: TRBJ1-2; D gene: .
CDR3 DNA: TGTGCCAGCTCACTTTTAGACACCCTATCCTACAATGAGCAGTTCTTC; CDR3 protein: CASSLLDTLSYNEQFF; clone size: .; V gene: TRBV18; J gene: TRBJ2-1; D gene: .
CDR3 DNA: TGTGCCAGCAGCTTAACAGGGGCTTTCTCTGGAAACACCATATATTTT; CDR3 protein: CASSLTGAFSGNTIYF; clone size: .; V gene: TRBV7-2; J gene: TRBJ1-3; D gene: TRBD1
CDR3 DNA: TGTGCCAGCAGCATCACAGATAACACTGAAGCTTTCTTT; CDR3 protein: CASSITDNTEAFF; clone size: .; V gene: TRBV7-2; J gene: TRBJ1-1; D gene: .
CDR3 DNA: TGCGCCAGCAGCGGAGATGTGACCTATGGCTACACCTTC; CDR3 protein: CASSGDVTYGYTF; clone size: once; V gene: TRBV5-1; J gene: TRBJ1-2; D gene: .
CDR3 DNA: TGTGCCAGCAGCCCCGGCGAACAGGCTGCGACTTGGGAAGAGACCCAGTACTTC; CDR3 protein: CASSPGEQAATWEETQYF; clone size: .; V gene: TRBV11-2; J gene: TRBJ2-5; D gene: .
CDR3 DNA: TGTGCCAGCTCCAGGGATTCAAGAGGAGAGACCCAGTACTTC; CDR3 protein: CASSRDSRGETQYF; clone size: once; V gene: TRBV6-6; J gene: TRBJ2-5; D gene: .
CDR3 DNA: TGTGCCAGCAGTTACGGGGCAGGGGGCATCGTTTTGGTGTTT; CDR3 protein: CASSYGAGGIVLVF; clone size: .; V gene: TRBV6-2/TRBV6-3; J gene: TRBJ1-4; D gene: TRBD1
CDR3 DNA: TGTGCCAGCAGCTTAACTAGCAGTTTCGACGAGCAGTTCTTC; CDR3 protein: CASSLTSSFDEQFF; clone size: .; V gene: TRBV7-3; J gene: TRBJ2-1; D gene: .
CDR3 DNA: TGTGCCAGCAGCTCCCAAAGCGAGACCCAGTACTTC; CDR3 protein: CASSSQSETQYF; clone size: .; V gene: TRBV11-2; J gene: TRBJ2-5; D gene: .
CDR3 DNA: TGCGCCAGCAGCCAAGGAGTCGGACAGCTCACAGATACGCAGTATTTT; CDR3 protein: CASSQGVGQLTDTQYF; clone size: .; V gene: TRBV4-3; J gene: TRBJ2-3; D gene: .
CDR3 DNA: TGTGCCAGCAGTTTACCAGCGCAGGGGTGGCCCTACGAGCAGTACTTC; CDR3 protein: CASSLPAQGWPYEQYF; clone size: .; V gene: TRBV28; J gene: TRBJ2-7; D gene: .
CDR3 DNA: TGTGCCAGCTCAGTCTCGGGACTCGGCACAGATACGCAGTATTTT; CDR3 protein: CASSVSGLGTDTQYF; clone size: .; V gene: TRBV18; J gene: TRBJ2-3; D gene: .
CDR3 DNA: TGTGCCAGCAGCGAGACGACTAGCATAAGGGATACGCAGTATTTT; CDR3 protein: CASSETTSIRDTQYF; clone size: .; V gene: TRBV7-3; J gene: TRBJ2-3; D gene: TRBD2
CDR3 DNA: TGTGCCAGTAATAGGCGGGAGGGCGAGCATGAGCAGTTCTTC; CDR3 protein: CASNRREGEHEQFF; clone size: .; V gene: TRBV19; J gene: TRBJ2-1; D gene: TRBD2
CDR3 DNA: TGTGCCTGGGGCCGCAGGGGGATAGAATCACCCCTCCACTTT; CDR3 protein: CAWGRRGIESPLHF; clone size: .; V gene: TRBV30; J gene: TRBJ1-6; D gene: TRBD1
CDR3 DNA: TGTGCCAGCAGCGGACAGCGCACCTCGGGGACCCAGTACTTC; CDR3 protein: CASSGQRTSGTQYF; clone size: .; V gene: TRBV5-5; J gene: TRBJ2-5; D gene: .
CDR3 DNA: TGTGCCAGCTCTCGGGAGCGGGGGATCGACGAGCAGTACTTC; CDR3 protein: CASSRERGIDEQYF; clone size: once; V gene: TRBV19; J gene: TRBJ2-7; D gene: TRBD2
CDR3 DNA: TGTGCCTGGAGTGTAAGGTTGGGGACTAGCATTTGGGATACGCAGTATTTT; CDR3 protein: CAWSVRLGTSIWDTQYF; clone size: .; V gene: TRBV30; J gene: TRBJ2-3; D gene: TRBD2
CDR3 DNA: TGTGCCATCAAGCGGCTAGCGGGAGGGCCCGATGAGCAGTTCTTC; CDR3 protein: CAIKRLAGGPDEQFF; clone size: .; V gene: TRBV10-3; J gene: TRBJ2-1; D gene: TRBD2
CDR3 DNA: TGCGCCAGCAGCCAATTTCGGGGGAACGGCTACACCTTC; CDR3 protein: CASSQFRGNGYTF; clone size: .; V gene: TRBV4-3; J gene: TRBJ1-2; D gene: .
CDR3 DNA: TGCGCCAGCAGTCAAGGACAGATTCTTAATGAAAAACTGTTTTTT; CDR3 protein: CASSQGQILNEKLFF; clone size: .; V gene: TRBV23-1; J gene: TRBJ1-4; D gene: .
CDR3 DNA: TGTGCCAGCTCACCAGCGGGTGAGCAGTTCTTC; CDR3 protein: CASSPAGEQFF; clone size: .; V gene: TRBV18; J gene: TRBJ2-1; D gene: .
CDR3 DNA: TGTGCCATCAGTGGGCGACAGGGAATAAACACCGGGGAGCTGTTTTTT; CDR3 protein: CAISGRQGINTGELFF; clone size: .; V gene: TRBV10-3; J gene: TRBJ2-2; D gene: TRBD1
CDR3 DNA: TGTGCCTGGGGCAAACAGGGGATCTACGAGCAGTACTTC; CDR3 protein: CAWGKQGIYEQYF; clone size: .; V gene: TRBV30; J gene: TRBJ2-7; D gene: TRBD1
CDR3 DNA: TGTGCCAGCAGACCAGACAGGGTATTATCCGAGGGCTACACCTTC; CDR3 protein: CASRPDRVLSEGYTF; clone size: .; V gene: TRBV6-5; J gene: TRBJ1-2; D gene: TRBD1
CDR3 DNA: TGTGCCAGCAGCGTTTCTTTGACAGCCGATTCCACAGATACGCAGTATTTT; CDR3 protein: CASSVSLTADSTDTQYF; clone size: once; V gene: TRBV9; J gene: TRBJ2-3; D gene: .
CDR3 DNA: TGTGCCAGCAGCTTAGCGGGCAGCCAAGACTATGGCTACACCTTC; CDR3 protein: CASSLAGSQDYGYTF; clone size: .; V gene: TRBV7-2; J gene: TRBJ1-2; D gene: .
CDR3 DNA: TGTGCCAGCAGCCCATACGGAACAGGGTATAACTATGGCTACACCTTC; CDR3 protein: CASSPYGTGYNYGYTF; clone size: .; V gene: TRBV6-6; J gene: TRBJ1-2; D gene: .
CDR3 DNA: TGCGCCAGCAGCTTACTAGCGGGGGAGACCCAGTACTTC; CDR3 protein: CASSLLAGETQYF; clone size: .; V gene: TRBV5-1; J gene: TRBJ2-5; D gene: TRBD2
CDR3 DNA: TGTGCCAGCAGCTTAGGGGGACTAGCGGGGGCCGCCACAGATACGCAGTATTTT; CDR3 protein: CASSLGGLAGAATDTQYF; clone size: .; V gene: TRBV7-2; J gene: TRBJ2-3; D gene: TRBD2